One T cell receptor (beta chain) is described in this entry. The data are from a study of CD8 T cells in ankylosing spondylitis. From the 5' RACE reads, TCRdb called clonotypes with MiXCR, one entry per CDR3 protein. Of 130,000 to 150,000 distinct CDR3 sequences in the sample, 7% to 10% were seen once. This TCR came from a male donor with ankylosing spondylitis. Sequencing was done on a sample of synovial fluid, either unsorted or a sorted T cell fraction (not recorded which).

For the CDR3, the DNA is TGTGCCGGATCGACAGGGTCGGGCACAGATACGCAGTATTTT. Its translation is CAGSTGSGTDTQYF. This chain links TRBV2 with TRBJ2-3; 7 positions match TRBD1. After removal of 11 bases from V and 1 base from J, the junction contained 9 bases not matched to a gene. The CDR3 is made up of 14 amino acids. Germline lookup yields CDR1 SNHLY and CDR2 FYNNEI. The variable domain in full, completed from reference TRBV2 and TRBJ2-3, reads EPEVTQTPSHQVTQMGQEVILRCVPISNHLYFYWYRQILGQKVEFLVSFYNNEISEKSEIFDDQFSVERPDGSNFTLKIRSTKLEDSAMYFCAGSTGSGTDTQYFGPGTRLTVL.